One sample yielded the 16 T cell receptor beta chains listed below, sequenced in a study of cytomegalovirus exposure and HLA in healthy donors. Vbeta (60) and Jbeta (13) primers were used in the PCR. Produced via immunoSEQ multiplex PCR; TCRdb's table is partial and in-frame only. In the table there are roughly 160,000 clones, roughly 85% of which are singletons. Sequenced material: PBMCs. All receptors come from a boy between 2 and 10 years old in good health and CMV-seronegative.

V usage is TRBV27 and J usage is TRBJ2-3, with a weak D call TRBD1 (5 bases). V was shortened by 3 bases and J by 0 bases, with 16 bases between the two germline ends. The germline V gene has CDR1 MNHEY and CDR2 SMNVEV (reference sequence). The CDR3 is made up of 17 amino acids. In DNA form, the CDR3 reads TGTGCCAGCAGTTTGGGCGACAGTGGGATAAGCACAGATACGCAGTATTTT. Its translation: CASSLGDSGISTDTQYF.

This clone was seen only a few times. The rearrangement joins TRBV11-2 to TRBJ2-4, with D maybe TRBD2 (6 bases). This CDR3 spans 15 amino acids. V lost 3 bases, J lost 0 bases, and 9 bases lay in between. Germline CDR1 SGHAT, CDR2 FQNNGV. In DNA form, the CDR3 reads TGTGCCAGCAGCTTTGGGGGACTAGCCAAAAACATTCAGTACTTC. Protein sequence: CASSFGGLAKNIQYF.

This chain joins TRBV2 and TRBJ2-1; 10 positions match TRBD2. Per the germline V gene, CDR1 is SNHLY and CDR2 is FYNNEI. The CDR3 sequence is 14 residues long. The ends lost 5 bases at V and 10 bases at J; junction bases unmatched: 8. CDR3 sequence reads: CASSRTRTSGEQFF. The CDR3 bases are TGTGCCAGCAGTAGAACGAGGACTAGCGGAGAGCAGTTCTTC. The variable domain in full, completed from reference TRBV2 and TRBJ2-1, reads EPEVTQTPSHQVTQMGQEVILRCVPISNHLYFYWYRQILGQKVEFLVSFYNNEISEKSEIFDDQFSVERPDGSNFTLKIRSTKLEDSAMYFCASSRTRTSGEQFFGPGTRLTVL.

This chain links TRBV4-1 with TRBJ1-5; D is ambiguous. Looked up from germline, CDR1 is MGHRA and CDR2 is YSYEKL. The V gene lost 0 bases and the J gene lost 0 bases, with 6 bases spanning the gap. The CDR3 is 15 residues long. The CDR3 coding sequence is TGCGCCAGCAGCCAAGAACAGCTTAGCAATCAGCCCCAGCATTTT. It codes for CASSQEQLSNQPQHF.

The V and J genes are TRBV28 and TRBJ1-2; a possible D gene is TRBD1 (5 bases). Germline loops: CDR1 MDHEN, CDR2 SYDVKM. The CDR3 runs 11 residues. V lost 6 bases and J lost 7, with 9 bases in between. The DNA of the CDR3 is TGTGCCAGCAGGAAGGGGTTTGGCTACACCTTC. The encoded protein is CASRKGFGYTF.

DNA for the CDR3: TGTGCCCCGGGAAGGACCGGAGGCGGGGAGCTGTTTTTT. Encoded protein: CAPGRTGGGELFF. This sequence joins TRBV2 and TRBJ2-2; the D gene is possibly TRBD2 (5 bases). The CDR3 loop spans 13 amino acids. CDR1 is SNHLY, CDR2 FYNNEI, per germline. The ends were cut back, 11 bases at V and 7 bases at J, with 17 bases in the middle.

This clone was detected a few times. The chain is built from TRBV5-4 and TRBJ2-7; D is ambiguous. Germline V lookup: CDR1 SGHNT, CDR2 YYREEE (reference sequence). Trimming stripped 0 bases from V and 5 bases from J, with 12 bases between. This CDR3 has 14 amino acids. The DNA for the CDR3 is TGTGCCAGCAGCTTGGTGAGCGAAATAAACGAGCAGTACTTC. Amino acids: CASSLVSEINEQYF. Complete variable domain (other parts from reference TRBV5-4 and TRBJ2-7): ETGVTQSPTHLIKTRGQQVTLRCSSQSGHNTVSWYQQALGQGPQFIFQYYREEENGRGNFPPRFSGLQFPNYSSELNVNALELDDSALYLCASSLVSEINEQYFGPGTRLTVT.

The chain is built from TRBV5-8 and TRBJ2-1; D might be TRBD2 (6 bases). The V end was cut by 3 bases, the J end by 4 bases, with 20 bases between. Per the germline V gene, CDR1 is SGHTS and CDR2 is YDEGEE. The CDR3 extends over 17 amino acids. Here the CDR3 DNA reads TGTGCCAGCAGCTCGACAAAGCCGGGACTGCCATACAATGAGCAGTTCTTC. It codes for CASSSTKPGLPYNEQFF.

V and J are TRBV27 and TRBJ2-7, with 7 bases identical to TRBD2. The CDR3 length is 15 residues. Germline trimming cut 7 bases from V and 4 bases from J; bases unmatched to any gene: 13. Per germline, CDR1 MNHEY and CDR2 SMNVEV (reference sequence). CDR3 protein: CASTWSGDWLYEQYF. The CDR3 DNA follows: TGTGCCAGCACCTGGAGCGGGGACTGGCTATACGAGCAGTACTTC.

The chain recombines TRBV15 with TRBJ2-7; D may be TRBD1 (6 bases). The germline CDR1 and CDR2 sequences are LNHNV and YYDKDF (reference sequence). There are 13 residues in the CDR3. Trimming removed 3 bases from V and 6 bases from J, with 12 bases in between. The CDR3 coding sequence is TGTGCCACCAGCAGGGCGACAGGAGGCGAGCAGTACGTC. This gives the protein CATSRATGGEQYV.

The chain carries TRBV5-4 and TRBJ2-7; D perhaps matches TRBD2 (5 bases). Per the germline V gene, CDR1 is SGHNT and CDR2 is YYREEE (reference sequence). This CDR3 region has 16 residues. The V end was cut by 4 bases, the J end by 7 bases, with 24 bases between. The CDR3 loop reads CASSVGGAAGSGEQYV. CDR3 DNA: TGTGCCAGCAGCGTTGGTGGAGCGGCCGGGTCGGGGGAGCAGTACGTC.

The rearrangement uses TRBV2 and TRBJ1-5; D unresolved. The CDR3 extends over 14 amino acids. Trimming removed 5 bases at V and 6 bases at J, with 14 bases between. Germline CDR1 is SNHLY and CDR2 is FYNNEI. The CDR3 is CASSPEVEGQPQHF. CDR3 nucleotide sequence: TGTGCCAGCAGTCCTGAGGTCGAGGGTCAGCCCCAGCATTTT.

This clone was found once. The chain is built from TRBV30 and TRBJ2-1; tentatively, D is TRBD1 (5 bases). The V and J ends lost 0 bases and 5 bases respectively, with 8 bases between them. The CDR3 is 13 residues long. Germline assignment: CDR1 GTSNPN and CDR2 SVGIG (reference sequence). This CDR3 reads CAWSVYRHNEQFF. DNA of the CDR3: TGTGCCTGGAGTGTATACAGGCACAATGAGCAGTTCTTC. Looking up the rest from reference TRBV30 and TRBJ2-1 gives the full variable domain: SQTIHQWPATLVQPVGSPLSLECTVEGTSNPNLYWYRQAAGRGLQLLFYSVGIGQISSEVPQNLSASRPQDRQFILSSKKLLLSDSGFYLCAWSVYRHNEQFFGPGTRLTVL.

The chain uses TRBV28 and TRBJ1-2; TRBD1 matches at 9 bases. CDR3 size: 15 residues. Per the germline V gene, CDR1 is MDHEN and CDR2 is SYDVKM. Unmatched junction bases numbered 5, after V lost 2 bases and J lost 4 bases. For the CDR3, the DNA is TGTGCCAGCAGTTTAAACAGGGGGCGCATCTATGGCTACACCTTC. Its protein is CASSLNRGRIYGYTF.

V gene TRBV29-1 combines with J gene TRBJ1-2; 8 bases map to TRBD1. Germline loops: CDR1 SQVTM, CDR2 ANQGSEA. CDR3 length: 11 amino acids. V was clipped by 6 bases and J by 3 bases; unmatched bases: 0. CDR3 DNA: TGCAGCGTGACAGGGGACTATGGCTACACCTTC. Protein sequence: CSVTGDYGYTF.

This clone was picked up one time. The rearrangement joins TRBV5-1 to TRBJ1-5; 7 bases line up with TRBD1. The germline V gene has CDR1 SGHRS and CDR2 YFSETQ. The CDR3 has 15 residues. V was clipped by 7 bases and J by 0 bases; unmatched bases: 7. The CDR3 spells CASHRGLYSNQPQHF. CDR3 bases: TGCGCCAGCCACAGGGGCCTGTATAGCAATCAGCCCCAGCATTTT.